The next 25 T cell receptor beta chains were all read from a single sample in a study of cytomegalovirus exposure and HLA in healthy donors. The assay was immunoSEQ multiplex PCR, and TCRdb's table has in-frame clones only and misses some. This sample yields about 130,000 clones, of which 89% are seen a single time; approximately 1.2% belongs to the top ten. Material for sequencing was PBMCs. Receptor source: a woman between 18 and 29 years old in good health and CMV-seronegative.

Only a few counts were recorded for this clone. V gene TRBV2 combines with J gene TRBJ2-5; weak D call: TRBD2 (7 bases). Looked up from germline, CDR1 is SNHLY and CDR2 is FYNNEI. Trimming removed 4 bases from V and 4 bases from J, with 13 bases in between. The CDR3 has 14 residues. In DNA form, the CDR3 reads TGTGCCAGCAGTGTGGAGAGGGGGGGAGAGACCCAGTACTTC. Amino acid sequence: CASSVERGGETQYF. Together with reference TRBV2 and TRBJ2-5, the CDR3 gives the full variable domain: EPEVTQTPSHQVTQMGQEVILRCVPISNHLYFYWYRQILGQKVEFLVSFYNNEISEKSEIFDDQFSVERPDGSNFTLKIRSTKLEDSAMYFCASSVERGGETQYFGPGTRLLVL.

The chain is built from TRBV7-9 and TRBJ2-5; TRBD2 agrees at 8 bases. The CDR3 consists of 15 residues. The germline CDR1 and CDR2 sequences are SEHNR and FQNEAQ (reference sequence). V was clipped by 5 bases and J by 0 bases; unmatched bases: 5. The CDR3 spells CASSRLAPDQETQYF. The CDR3 DNA follows: TGTGCCAGCAGCCGACTAGCGCCGGACCAAGAGACCCAGTACTTC.

The V gene is TRBV15, the J gene TRBJ1-4, with D possibly TRBD1 on 6 matching bases. Trimming removed 2 bases from V and 4 bases from J, with 14 bases in between. CDR1 and CDR2 (germline): LNHNV, YYDKDF (reference sequence). The CDR3 length is 16 residues. The CDR3 sequence is CATSRPRQAINEKLFF. The CDR3, as DNA: TGTGCCACCAGCAGACCTCGACAGGCGATTAATGAAAAACTGTTTTTT. Together with reference TRBV15 and TRBJ1-4, the CDR3 gives the full variable domain: DAMVIQNPRYQVTQFGKPVTLSCSQTLNHNVMYWYQQKSSQAPKLLFHYYDKDFNNEADTPDNFQSRRPNTSFCFLDIRSPGLGDTAMYLCATSRPRQAINEKLFFGSGTQLSVL.

This CDR3 is CASSLRLASYNEQFF. CDR3 DNA sequence: TGTGCCAGCAGCTTAAGACTCGCCAGTTACAATGAGCAGTTCTTC. This rearrangement joins TRBV9 to TRBJ2-1; no definite D call. The germline CDR1 and CDR2 sequences are SGDLS and YYNGEE. V lost 4 bases and J lost 4, with 15 bases in between. The CDR3 runs 15 residues.

The chain carries TRBV4-1 and TRBJ1-1, with D perhaps TRBD1 (5 bases). The germline V gene encodes CDR1 MGHRA and CDR2 YSYEKL. This CDR3 is built from 19 residues. Between the trimmed V and J ends, which lost 2 bases and 3 bases, there was a span of 25 bases. CDR3 coding DNA: TGCGCCAGCAGCCAACCCTCACGGAGGGGACCCAAGGAGGACACTGAAGCTTTCTTT. Translation gives CASSQPSRRGPKEDTEAFF.

V is TRBV7-6 and J is TRBJ2-2, with D hard to call. From germline, CDR1 is SGHVS and CDR2 FNYEAQ. Trimming stripped 0 bases from V and 6 bases from J, with 11 bases between. This CDR3 spans 15 amino acids. The CDR3 is CASSLASGTAGELFF. The CDR3 DNA sequence: TGTGCCAGCAGCTTAGCGTCGGGTACGGCCGGGGAGCTGTTTTTT.

CDR3 nucleotides: TGCGCCAGCAGTGAGTTATCGGAGGGACTTCTGTACTTC. Amino acid sequence: CASSELSEGLLYF. This sequence joins TRBV10-1 and TRBJ2-7; D possibly corresponds to TRBD2 (6 bases). The CDR3 contains 13 residues. The V gene's germline CDR1 is WNHNN and CDR2 SYGVQD (reference sequence). Trimming took 1 base from V and 12 from J, leaving 16 bases between them.

DNA of the CDR3: TGTGCCAGCAGTCCCGGACAGGGGCCGTTCTTC. Translation: CASSPGQGPFF. This chain joins TRBV6-6 and TRBJ2-1; 9 bases line up with TRBD1. V was clipped by 5 bases and J by 15 bases; unmatched bases: 5. CDR1 is MNHNY, CDR2 SVGAGI, per germline (reference sequence). This CDR3 contains 11 residues.

As for this clone: Distinct nucleotide sequences in the sample also encode this CDR3. V is TRBV7-3 and J is TRBJ1-1; tentative D call: TRBD1 (5 bases). Germline V gives CDR1 SGHTA, CDR2 FQGTGA. The V and J ends lost 4 bases and 2 bases respectively, with 8 bases between them. The CDR3 spans 13 residues. The CDR3 here is CASSSQGNTEAFF. The CDR3 nucleotides read TGTGCCAGCAGCTCCCAGGGTAACACTGAAGCTTTCTTT.

The chain employs TRBV6-1 and TRBJ2-7, with TRBD2 matching over 8 bases. V was pared by 8 bases and J by 4 bases, with 10 bases of the junction left unmatched. This CDR3 is built from 14 residues. CDR1 is MNHNS, CDR2 SASEGT, per germline. DNA for the CDR3: TGTGCCAGCCGGGGGGAGCGGGGGCTGTACGAGCAGTACTTC. Protein: CASRGERGLYEQYF.

The chain couples TRBV4-2 to TRBJ2-1, with D perhaps matching TRBD1 (6 bases). The germline V gene encodes CDR1 LGHNA and CDR2 YNFKEQ. Trimming took 3 bases from V and 5 from J, leaving 17 bases between them. The CDR3 sequence is 16 residues long. Here the CDR3 DNA reads TGTGCCAGCAGCCATGGGGGCCCCTCAAGGGACAATGAGCAGTTCTTC. The encoded protein is CASSHGGPSRDNEQFF.

The V call is TRBV5-1, the J call TRBJ1-3; 7 nucleotides line up with TRBD1. This CDR3 comprises 15 residues. CDR1 and CDR2 (germline): SGHRS, YFSETQ. V dropped 4 bases and J dropped 0; count of bases not matched to a gene: 4. This CDR3 is CASSPGTDSGNTIYF. The CDR3 bases are TGCGCCAGCAGCCCGGGGACAGACTCTGGAAACACCATATATTTT.

The J gene is TRBJ1-3, the V gene TRBV4-2, with D possibly TRBD1 on 6 matching bases. The CDR3 extends over 15 amino acids. The germline CDR1 and CDR2 sequences are LGHNA and YNFKEQ. V shed 4 bases and J shed 8 bases, with 18 bases lying between them. The CDR3 loop is CASSPDGTIRDTIYF. The CDR3 DNA reads as TGTGCCAGCAGCCCAGACGGGACAATCAGGGACACCATATATTTT.

V and J are TRBV5-1 and TRBJ2-3; 9 nucleotides align to TRBD2. The trim removed 0 bases at V and 1 base at J, leaving 3 bases unmatched. This CDR3 has 16 amino acids. From germline, CDR1 is SGHRS and CDR2 YFSETQ. Here the CDR3 reads CASSLALAGRTDTQYF. In DNA form, the CDR3 reads TGCGCCAGCAGCTTGGCTCTAGCGGGACGCACAGATACGCAGTATTTT.

The rearrangement links TRBV18 to TRBJ1-4; TRBD1 is a possible D gene (6 bases). Germline loops: CDR1 KGHSH, CDR2 LQKENI. The CDR3 sequence is 14 residues long. Trimming left V 3 bases short and J 8 bases short, with 13 bases between. The CDR3 spells CASSPDSLGEKLFF. The CDR3 region has the DNA TGTGCCAGCTCACCGGACAGCCTGGGGGAAAAACTGTTTTTT.

The V call is TRBV5-6, the J call TRBJ1-1; TRBD1 matches at 7 bases. The CDR3 extends over 12 amino acids. In germline, CDR1 is SGHDT, CDR2 YYEEEE. V lost 10 bases, J lost 4 bases, and 7 bases stayed unmatched. In nucleotides, the CDR3 is TGTGCCTCCATTTCAGGGGGCACTGAAGCTTTCTTT. Translating gives CASISGGTEAFF. Full variable domain (outside the CDR3, taken from reference TRBV5-6 and TRBJ1-1): DAGVTQSPTHLIKTRGQQVTLRCSPKSGHDTVSWYQQALGQGPQFIFQYYEEEERQRGNFPDRFSGHQFPNYSSELNVNALLLGDSALYLCASISGGTEAFFGQGTRLTVV.

The genes are TRBV25-1 and TRBJ1-1; maybe TRBD1 (6 bases). Between the trimmed V and J ends, which lost 6 bases and 6 bases, there was a span of 17 bases. Germline CDR1 and CDR2: MGHDK and SYGVNS. This CDR3 comprises 14 residues. The DNA for the CDR3 is TGTGCCAGCAGGCCATTCGGGGGGGCCGCTGAAGCTTTCTTT. This gives the protein CASRPFGGAAEAFF.

The chain has TRBV7-9 and TRBJ1-2; D is possibly TRBD1 (5 bases). Trimming took off 2 bases at V and 5 bases at J, with 24 bases between the two ends. CDR3 length: 18 amino acids. CDR1 SEHNR and CDR2 FQNEAQ come from the germline V gene (reference sequence). As DNA, the CDR3 is TGTGCCAGCAGCTTACAGCGGGTTTCGGGGGATCGTCGGTATGGCTACACCTTC. Its translation is CASSLQRVSGDRRYGYTF.

This clone showed up just a few times. The chain is built from TRBV7-2 and TRBJ1-1; D is perhaps TRBD1 (6 bases). Trimming stripped 1 base from V and 0 bases from J, with 18 bases between. The CDR3 is 18 amino acids. Germline CDR1 SGHTA, CDR2 FQGNSA. The CDR3 DNA reads TGTGCCAGCAGCTTAGGTACCCCGGACAGATTCTTGAACACTGAAGCTTTCTTT. It yields the protein CASSLGTPDRFLNTEAFF. Full variable domain (missing parts from reference TRBV7-2 and TRBJ1-1): GAGVSQSPSNKVTEKGKDVELRCDPISGHTALYWYRQSLGQGLEFLIYFQGNSAPDKSGLPSDRFSAERTGGSVSTLTIQRTQQEDSAVYLCASSLGTPDRFLNTEAFFGQGTRLTVV.

V usage is TRBV9 and J usage is TRBJ2-2; the D is unclear. Trimming took 0 bases from V and 4 from J, leaving 7 bases between them. Per germline, CDR1 SGDLS and CDR2 YYNGEE. This CDR3 is built from 14 residues. The chain's CDR3 is CASSVDPVTGELFF. CDR3 DNA sequence: TGTGCCAGCAGCGTAGACCCGGTCACCGGGGAGCTGTTTTTT.

The chain employs TRBV7-8 and TRBJ2-5; TRBD2 agrees at 11 bases. The V gene's germline CDR1 is SGHVS and CDR2 FQNEAQ. This CDR3 is 17 amino acids long. Trimming took 4 bases from V and 5 from J; bases not matched to a gene: 12. CDR3 DNA sequence: TGTGCCAGCAGCTATCGCATGACTAGCGGGGTCGTGGAGACCCAGTACTTC. Its protein product is CASSYRMTSGVVETQYF.

The J gene is TRBJ2-5, the V gene TRBV7-2, with unresolved D. The CDR3 loop spans 13 amino acids. Looked up from germline, CDR1 is SGHTA and CDR2 is FQGNSA. V was shortened by 4 bases and J by 5 bases, with 11 bases between the two germline ends. CDR3 residues: CASSWLNAETQYF. CDR3 sequence (DNA): TGTGCCAGCAGCTGGCTGAATGCTGAGACCCAGTACTTC.

V and J are TRBV4-1 and TRBJ2-3, with TRBD2 identical over 8 bases. V trimming: 4 bases; J trimming: 0 bases; junction bases outside the gene matches: 3. Germline V CDR1 and CDR2: MGHRA, YSYEKL. The CDR3 covers 15 residues. The CDR3 loop is CASSLGGGSTDTQYF. CDR3 nucleotide sequence: TGCGCCAGCAGCCTCGGGGGGGGTAGCACAGATACGCAGTATTTT.

J is TRBJ1-1 and V is TRBV6-5; D call uncertain. Germline CDR1 is MNHEY and CDR2 is SVGAGI. With 0 bases removed from V and 2 bases from J, the gap between germline ends came to 7 bases. This CDR3 has 14 amino acids. The CDR3 region has the DNA TGTGCCAGCAGTTACTCGCCAGTAAACACTGAAGCTTTCTTT. Translating gives CASSYSPVNTEAFF.

The table lists this clone with a few counts. The genes are TRBV6-6 and TRBJ2-2; 7 bases agree with TRBD1. The V gene's germline CDR1 is MNHNY and CDR2 SVGAGI (reference sequence). V trimming: 6 bases; J trimming: 4 bases; junction bases outside the gene matches: 11. The CDR3 spans 16 residues. The CDR3 DNA reads TGTGCCAGCAGGTACGAGGGGGCTCGGGGCACCGGGGAGCTGTTTTTT. Translated: CASRYEGARGTGELFF.